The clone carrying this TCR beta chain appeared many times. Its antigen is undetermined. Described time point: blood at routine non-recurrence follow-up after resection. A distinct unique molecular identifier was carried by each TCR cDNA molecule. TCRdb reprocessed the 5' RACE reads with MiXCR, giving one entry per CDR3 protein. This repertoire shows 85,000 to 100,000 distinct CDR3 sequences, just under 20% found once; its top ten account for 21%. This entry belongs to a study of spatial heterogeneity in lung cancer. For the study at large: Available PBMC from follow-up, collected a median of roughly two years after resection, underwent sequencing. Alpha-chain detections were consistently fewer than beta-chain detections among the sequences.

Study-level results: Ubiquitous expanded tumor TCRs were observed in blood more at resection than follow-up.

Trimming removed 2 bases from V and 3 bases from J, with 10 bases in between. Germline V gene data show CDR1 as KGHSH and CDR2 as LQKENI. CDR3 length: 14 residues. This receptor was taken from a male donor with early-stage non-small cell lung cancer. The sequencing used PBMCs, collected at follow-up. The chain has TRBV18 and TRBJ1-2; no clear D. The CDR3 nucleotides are TGTGCCAGCTCACCAAGCCCCTGGGACTATGGCTACACCTTC. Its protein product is CASSPSPWDYGYTF.